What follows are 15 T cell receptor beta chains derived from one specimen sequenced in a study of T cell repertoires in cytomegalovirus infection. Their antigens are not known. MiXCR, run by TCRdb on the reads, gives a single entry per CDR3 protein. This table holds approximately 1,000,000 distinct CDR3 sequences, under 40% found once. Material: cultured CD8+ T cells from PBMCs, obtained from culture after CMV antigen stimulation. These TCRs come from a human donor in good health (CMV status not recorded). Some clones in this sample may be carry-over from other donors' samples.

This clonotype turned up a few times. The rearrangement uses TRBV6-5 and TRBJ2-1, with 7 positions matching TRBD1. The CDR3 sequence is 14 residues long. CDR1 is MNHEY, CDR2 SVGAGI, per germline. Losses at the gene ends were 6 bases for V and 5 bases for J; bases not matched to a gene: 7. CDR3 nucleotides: TGTGCCAGCAGGACAGGGTCGGCGCACAATGAGCAGTTCTTC. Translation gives CASRTGSAHNEQFF.

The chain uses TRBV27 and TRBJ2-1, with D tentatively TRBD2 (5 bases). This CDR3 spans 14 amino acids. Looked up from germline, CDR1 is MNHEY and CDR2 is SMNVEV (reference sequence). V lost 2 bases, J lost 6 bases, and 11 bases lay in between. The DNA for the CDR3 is TGTGCCAGCAGTTTAAATCTGGGAGTCAATGAGCAGTTCTTC. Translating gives CASSLNLGVNEQFF.

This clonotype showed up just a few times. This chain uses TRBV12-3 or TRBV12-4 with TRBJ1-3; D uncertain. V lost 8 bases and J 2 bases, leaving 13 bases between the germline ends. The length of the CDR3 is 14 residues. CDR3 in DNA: TGTGCCAGCGTCGCGCTCACAACTGGAAACACCATATATTTT. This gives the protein CASVALTTGNTIYF.

In DNA form, the CDR3 reads TGTGCCTCTCGGGGCGGGGCCGACACAGATACGCAGTATTTT. This codes for CASRGGADTDTQYF. The rearrangement uses TRBV5-4 and TRBJ2-3; perhaps TRBD2 as D (6 bases). Trimming took off 10 bases at V and 2 bases at J, with 17 bases between the two ends. Germline values: CDR1 SGHNT, CDR2 YYREEE (reference sequence). The CDR3 spans 14 residues. The full variable domain, with the rest looked up from reference TRBV5-4 and TRBJ2-3, is ETGVTQSPTHLIKTRGQQVTLRCSSQSGHNTVSWYQQALGQGPQFIFQYYREEENGRGNFPPRFSGLQFPNYSSELNVNALELDDSALYLCASRGGADTDTQYFGPGTRLTVL.

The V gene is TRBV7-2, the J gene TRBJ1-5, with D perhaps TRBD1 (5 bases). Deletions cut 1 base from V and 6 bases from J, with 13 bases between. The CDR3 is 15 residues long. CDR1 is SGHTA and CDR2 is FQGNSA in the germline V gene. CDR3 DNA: TGTGCCAGCAGCTTAGAGCGGCAGGGCAGTCAGCCCCAGCATTTT. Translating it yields CASSLERQGSQPQHF.

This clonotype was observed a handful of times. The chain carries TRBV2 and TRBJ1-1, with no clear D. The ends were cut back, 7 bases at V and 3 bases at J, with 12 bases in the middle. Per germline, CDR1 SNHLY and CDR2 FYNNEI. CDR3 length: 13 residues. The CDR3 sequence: CASIILRHTEAFF. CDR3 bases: TGTGCCAGCATTATACTTCGCCACACTGAAGCTTTCTTT.

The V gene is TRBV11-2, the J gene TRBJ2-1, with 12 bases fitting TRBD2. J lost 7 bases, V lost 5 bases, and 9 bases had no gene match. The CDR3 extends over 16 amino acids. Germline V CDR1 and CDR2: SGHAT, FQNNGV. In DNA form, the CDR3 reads TGTGCCAGCAGCCTGGTGGCGGGACTAGCGGGTAATGAGCAGTTCTTC. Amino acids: CASSLVAGLAGNEQFF.

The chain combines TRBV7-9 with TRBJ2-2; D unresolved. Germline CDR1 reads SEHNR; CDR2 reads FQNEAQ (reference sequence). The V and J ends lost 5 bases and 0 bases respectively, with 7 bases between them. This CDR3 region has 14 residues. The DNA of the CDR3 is TGTGCCAGCAGCCTTTTACCGAACACCGGGGAGCTGTTTTTT. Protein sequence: CASSLLPNTGELFF.

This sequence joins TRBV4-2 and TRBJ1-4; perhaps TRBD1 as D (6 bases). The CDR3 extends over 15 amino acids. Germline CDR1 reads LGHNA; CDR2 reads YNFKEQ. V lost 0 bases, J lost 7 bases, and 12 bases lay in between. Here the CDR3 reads CASSQEGGQVEKLFF. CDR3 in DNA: TGTGCCAGCAGCCAAGAAGGGGGGCAGGTTGAAAAACTGTTTTTT.

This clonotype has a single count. The CDR3 here is CASSVGRGPPAGELFF. The CDR3 region has the DNA TGTGCCAGCAGCGTTGGACGGGGGCCTCCGGCCGGGGAGCTGTTTTTT. The chain combines TRBV9 with TRBJ2-2, with D tentatively TRBD1 or TRBD2 (6 bases each). The length of the CDR3 is 16 residues. Germline lookup yields CDR1 SGDLS and CDR2 YYNGEE. V lost 2 bases, J lost 6 bases, and 17 bases lay in between.

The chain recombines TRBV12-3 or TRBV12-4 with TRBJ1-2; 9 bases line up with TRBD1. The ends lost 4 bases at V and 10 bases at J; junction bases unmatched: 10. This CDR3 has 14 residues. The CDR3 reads CASSSPGQGWTYTF. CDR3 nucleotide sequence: TGTGCCAGCAGTTCACCGGGACAGGGTTGGACCTACACCTTC.

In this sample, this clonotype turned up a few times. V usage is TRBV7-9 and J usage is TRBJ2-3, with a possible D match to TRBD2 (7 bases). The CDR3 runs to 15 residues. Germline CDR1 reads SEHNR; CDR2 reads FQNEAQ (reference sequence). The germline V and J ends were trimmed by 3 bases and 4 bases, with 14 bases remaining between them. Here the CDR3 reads CASSFSPGGPDTQYF. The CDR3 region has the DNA TGTGCCAGCAGCTTCTCCCCGGGGGGCCCAGATACGCAGTATTTT.

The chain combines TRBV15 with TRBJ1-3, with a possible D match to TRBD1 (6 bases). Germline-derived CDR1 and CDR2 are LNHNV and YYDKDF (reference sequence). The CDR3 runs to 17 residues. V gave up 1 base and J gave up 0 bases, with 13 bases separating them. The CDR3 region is CATSRGAYRVSGNTIYF. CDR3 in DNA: TGTGCCACCAGCAGAGGGGCCTACAGGGTCTCTGGAAACACCATATATTTT.

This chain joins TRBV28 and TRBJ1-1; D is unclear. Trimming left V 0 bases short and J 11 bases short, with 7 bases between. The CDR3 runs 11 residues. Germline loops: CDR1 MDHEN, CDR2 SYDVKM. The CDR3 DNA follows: TGTGCCAGCAGTTTATGGTCTGGGGCTTTCTTT. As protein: CASSLWSGAFF.

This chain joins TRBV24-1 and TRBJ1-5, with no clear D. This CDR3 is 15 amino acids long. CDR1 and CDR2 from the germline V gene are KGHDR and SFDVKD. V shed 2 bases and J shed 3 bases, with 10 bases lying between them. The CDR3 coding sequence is TGTGCCACCAGTGATTCCCCTGGGGACAATCAGCCCCAGCATTTT. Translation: CATSDSPGDNQPQHF.